This TCR beta chain was captured in a study of regulatory T cells in long-lasting Graves disease. Stated time point: newly diagnosed GD, antithyroid drugs for less than 3 months. RNA from PBMCs was the source of the TCR library. V shed 2 bases and J shed 5 bases, with 20 bases lying between them. CDR3 length: 16 amino acids. Per germline, CDR1 GTSNPN and CDR2 SVGIG (reference sequence). Construction of the TCR beta libraries employed iRepertoire HTBI primers in conjunction with Arm-PCR of CDR3 regions. TCRdb itself ran the multiplex PCR reads through MiXCR, one entry per CDR3 protein. This table holds 400,000 to 500,000 distinct CDR3 sequences, about 15% found once. This clonotype has ten or more counts. The data were also submitted as part of a second study, on T cells in Graves' hyperthyroidism and ophthalmopathy.

The material sequenced was peripheral blood mononuclear cells (PBMCs), taken at new diagnosis, from a patient treated with antithyroid drugs. This clonotype was sampled from a woman in her thirties or forties with Graves disease. The V call is TRBV30, the J call TRBJ2-3; D is unclear. The CDR3 coding sequence is TGTGCCTGGAGTTTACCCAGATCGGCGATCAGAGATACGCAGTATTTT. This translates into CAWSLPRSAIRDTQYF.